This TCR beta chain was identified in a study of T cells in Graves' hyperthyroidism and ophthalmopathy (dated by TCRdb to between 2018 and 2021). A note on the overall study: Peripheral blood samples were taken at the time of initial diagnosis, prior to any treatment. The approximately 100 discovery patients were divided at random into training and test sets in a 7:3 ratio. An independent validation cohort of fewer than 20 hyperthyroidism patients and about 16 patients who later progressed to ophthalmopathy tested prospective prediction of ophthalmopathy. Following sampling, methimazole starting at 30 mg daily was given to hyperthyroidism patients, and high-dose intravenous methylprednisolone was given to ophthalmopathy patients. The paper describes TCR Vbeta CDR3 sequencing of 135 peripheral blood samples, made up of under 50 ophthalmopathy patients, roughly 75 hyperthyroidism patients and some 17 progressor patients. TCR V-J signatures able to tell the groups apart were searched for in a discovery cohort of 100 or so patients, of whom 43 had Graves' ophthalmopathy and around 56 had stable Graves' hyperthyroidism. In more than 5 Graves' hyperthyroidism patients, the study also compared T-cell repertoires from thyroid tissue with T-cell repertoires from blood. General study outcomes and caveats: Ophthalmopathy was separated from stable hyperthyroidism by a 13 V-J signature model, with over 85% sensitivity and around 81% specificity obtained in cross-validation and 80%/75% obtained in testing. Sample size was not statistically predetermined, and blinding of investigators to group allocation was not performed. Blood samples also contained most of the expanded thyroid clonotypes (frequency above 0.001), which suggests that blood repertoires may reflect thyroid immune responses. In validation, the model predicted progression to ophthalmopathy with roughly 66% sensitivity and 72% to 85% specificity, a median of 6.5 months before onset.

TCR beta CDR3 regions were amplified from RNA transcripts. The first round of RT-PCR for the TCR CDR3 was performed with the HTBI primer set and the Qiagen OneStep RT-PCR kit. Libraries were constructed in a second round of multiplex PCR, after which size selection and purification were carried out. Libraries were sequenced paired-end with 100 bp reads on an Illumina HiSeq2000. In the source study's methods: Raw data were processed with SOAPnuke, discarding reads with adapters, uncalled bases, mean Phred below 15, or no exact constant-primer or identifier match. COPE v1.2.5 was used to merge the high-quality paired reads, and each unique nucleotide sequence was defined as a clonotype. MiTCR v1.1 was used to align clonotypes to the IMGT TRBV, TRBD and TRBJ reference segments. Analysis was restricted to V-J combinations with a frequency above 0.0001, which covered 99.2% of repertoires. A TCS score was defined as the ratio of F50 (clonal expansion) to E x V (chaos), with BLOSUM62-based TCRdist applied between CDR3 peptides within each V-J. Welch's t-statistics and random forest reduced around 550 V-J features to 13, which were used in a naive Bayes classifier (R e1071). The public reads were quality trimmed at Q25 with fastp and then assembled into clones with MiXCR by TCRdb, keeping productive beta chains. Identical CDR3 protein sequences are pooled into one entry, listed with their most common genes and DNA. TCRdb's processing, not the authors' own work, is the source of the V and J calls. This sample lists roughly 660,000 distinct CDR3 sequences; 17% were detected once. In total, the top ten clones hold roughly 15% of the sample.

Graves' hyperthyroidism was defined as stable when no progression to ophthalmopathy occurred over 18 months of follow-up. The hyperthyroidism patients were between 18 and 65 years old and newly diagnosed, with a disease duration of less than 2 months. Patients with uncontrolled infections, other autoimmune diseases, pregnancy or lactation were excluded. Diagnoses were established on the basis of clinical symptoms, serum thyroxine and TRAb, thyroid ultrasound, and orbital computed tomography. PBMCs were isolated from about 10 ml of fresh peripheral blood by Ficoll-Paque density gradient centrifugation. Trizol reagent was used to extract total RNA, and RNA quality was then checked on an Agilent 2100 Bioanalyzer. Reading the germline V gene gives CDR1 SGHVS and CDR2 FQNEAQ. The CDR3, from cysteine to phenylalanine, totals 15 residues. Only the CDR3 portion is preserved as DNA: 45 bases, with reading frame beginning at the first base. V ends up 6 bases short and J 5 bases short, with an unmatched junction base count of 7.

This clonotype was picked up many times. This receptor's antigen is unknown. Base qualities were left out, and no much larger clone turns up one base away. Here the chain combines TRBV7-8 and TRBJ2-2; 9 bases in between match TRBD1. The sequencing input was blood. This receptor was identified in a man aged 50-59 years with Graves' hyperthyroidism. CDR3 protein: CASRAGTGKTGELFF. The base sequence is TGTGCCAGCAGAGCCGGGACAGGGAAGACCGGGGAGCTGTTTTTT.